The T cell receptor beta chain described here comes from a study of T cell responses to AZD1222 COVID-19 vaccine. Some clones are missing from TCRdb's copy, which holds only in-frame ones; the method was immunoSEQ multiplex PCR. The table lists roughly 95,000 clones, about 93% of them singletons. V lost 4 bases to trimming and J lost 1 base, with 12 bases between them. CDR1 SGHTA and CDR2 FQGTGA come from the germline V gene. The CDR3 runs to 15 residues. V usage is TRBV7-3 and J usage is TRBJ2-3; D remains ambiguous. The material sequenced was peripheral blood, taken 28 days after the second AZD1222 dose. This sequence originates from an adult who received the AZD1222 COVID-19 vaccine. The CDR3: CASSSEVGGTDTQYF. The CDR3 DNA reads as TGTGCCAGCAGCTCAGAAGTGGGCGGCACAGATACGCAGTATTTT.